Following are 27 T cell receptor beta chains from one sample sequenced in a study of control samples from healthy donors and cancer patients. Sequencing used immunoSEQ multiplex PCR; TCRdb keeps in-frame clones, though not all of them. The table records tens of thousands of clones, approximately 87% of them present only once. The sequenced sample consisted of blood. The receptor set was obtained from a man in his sixties in good health.

The V and J genes are TRBV9 and TRBJ2-7; D is unclear. The germline V and J ends were trimmed by 3 bases and 3 bases, with 19 bases remaining between them. The CDR3 covers 16 residues. Looked up from germline, CDR1 is SGDLS and CDR2 is YYNGEE. This CDR3 is CASSGSSGPDGYEQYF. DNA of the CDR3: TGTGCCAGCAGCGGCTCATCGGGCCCCGACGGCTACGAGCAGTACTTC. The whole variable domain, remainder taken from reference TRBV9 and TRBJ2-7, is DSGVTQTPKHLITATGQRVTLRCSPRSGDLSVYWYQQSLDQGLQFLIQYYNGEERAKGNILERFSAQQFPDLHSELNLSSLELGDSALYFCASSGSSGPDGYEQYFGPGTRLTVT.

V usage is TRBV5-5 and J usage is TRBJ2-5, with D perhaps matching TRBD1 (5 bases). From germline, CDR1 is SGHKS and CDR2 YYEKEE (reference sequence). This CDR3 has 14 amino acids. V was trimmed by 4 bases and J by 3 bases, leaving 13 bases between them. The CDR3 loop reads CASSRQGSKETQYF. CDR3 nucleotides: TGTGCCAGCAGCCGGCAGGGTTCTAAAGAGACCCAGTACTTC. The full variable domain, its missing parts supplied by reference TRBV5-5 and TRBJ2-5, is DAGVTQSPTHLIKTRGQQVTLRCSPISGHKSVSWYQQVLGQGPQFIFQYYEKEERGRGNFPDRFSARQFPNYSSELNVNALLLGDSALYLCASSRQGSKETQYFGPGTRLLVL.

This rearrangement joins TRBV24-1 to TRBJ2-1; no firm D call. Germline V gene sequence: CDR1 KGHDR, CDR2 SFDVKD. The CDR3 spans 14 residues. V was shortened by 7 bases and J by 0 bases, with 9 bases between the two germline ends. The CDR3 sequence: CATSSPSSYNEQFF. The CDR3 nucleotides are TGTGCCACCAGCAGCCCGAGCTCCTACAATGAGCAGTTCTTC.

The genes are TRBV6-2 or TRBV6-3 and TRBJ2-5; 9 nucleotides line up with TRBD1. With 5 bases clipped from V and 5 bases from J, the junction kept 9 bases outside the gene matches. This CDR3 has 15 amino acids. In germline, CDR1 is MNHEY, CDR2 SVGEGT. The chain's CDR3 is CASSTAGQGQETQYF. The DNA for the CDR3 is TGTGCCAGCAGTACCGCAGGACAGGGGCAGGAGACCCAGTACTTC.

The chain has TRBV10-1 and TRBJ1-3; D gene uncertain. Germline V gene lookup returns CDR1 WNHNN and CDR2 SYGVQD (reference sequence). The CDR3 has 16 residues. The V and J ends lost 8 bases and 1 base respectively, with 18 bases between them. The CDR3 sequence: CASAGVCRRSGNTIYF. The CDR3 nucleotides are TGCGCCAGCGCTGGTGTCTGCCGAAGGTCTGGAAACACCATATATTTT.

Here the CDR3 DNA reads TGTGCCAGCAGCTCTGGACTGGGGACCCAGTACTTC. It encodes CASSSGLGTQYF. This chain joins TRBV5-6 and TRBJ2-5, with D maybe TRBD2 (5 bases). Germline V CDR1 and CDR2: SGHDT, YYEEEE. The CDR3 is 12 amino acids. The V and J ends lost 3 bases and 7 bases respectively, with 10 bases between them.

The chain combines TRBV27 with TRBJ1-6; D is uncertain. This CDR3 spans 15 amino acids. Germline loops: CDR1 MNHEY, CDR2 SMNVEV (reference sequence). Trimming removed 3 bases at V and 7 bases at J, with 13 bases between. CDR3 nucleotides: TGTGCCAGCAGTTTGACACTCGGGGTAAATTCACCCCTCCACTTT. Its protein product is CASSLTLGVNSPLHF.

This clone was recorded a few times. The J gene is TRBJ1-1, the V gene TRBV15, with 9 positions matching TRBD1. J gave up 3 bases and V 1 base, and 6 bases lay outside the gene matches. The CDR3 covers 16 residues. Germline lookup yields CDR1 LNHNV and CDR2 YYDKDF (reference sequence). Here the CDR3 DNA reads TGTGCCACCAGCAGAGTCGAGACAGGGGGTTACACTGAAGCTTTCTTT. Its protein is CATSRVETGGYTEAFF.

This rearrangement joins TRBV19 to TRBJ2-1; D unclear. Germline-derived CDR1 and CDR2 are LNHDA and SQIVND (reference sequence). The CDR3 is 15 residues long. Trimming pared 5 bases from V and 8 bases from J, leaving 19 bases between. DNA for the CDR3: TGTGCCAGTAGTTTGGGAAGGCAGAGCTATTATGAGCAGTTCTTC. This sequence encodes CASSLGRQSYYEQFF.

This sequence joins TRBV20-1 and TRBJ2-7; TRBD2 might be the D (6 bases). Deletions cut 3 bases from V and 1 base from J, with 13 bases between. This CDR3 is 14 amino acids long. CDR1 is DFQATT and CDR2 is SNEGSKA in the germline V gene (reference sequence). CDR3: CSASQGGGSYEQYF. The CDR3 DNA reads TGCAGTGCTAGTCAGGGCGGAGGGTCCTACGAGCAGTACTTC.

The chain employs TRBV6-5 and TRBJ1-1, with 12 bases fitting TRBD1. Germline CDR1 reads MNHEY; CDR2 reads SVGAGI. The CDR3 is 15 residues long. V dropped 7 bases and J dropped 7; count of bases not matched to a gene: 10. The CDR3 region is CASTRAGQGAGEAFF. CDR3 in DNA: TGTGCCAGCACACGGGCGGGACAGGGGGCTGGTGAAGCTTTCTTT.

The gene calls are TRBV9 and TRBJ1-5; a possible D gene is TRBD1 (5 bases). Looked up from germline, CDR1 is SGDLS and CDR2 is YYNGEE. The CDR3 loop spans 14 amino acids. V was clipped by 3 bases and J by 9 bases, with 16 bases between them. DNA for the CDR3: TGTGCCAGCAGCGCGGCAGGCAGGGATGGGCCCCAGCATTTT. Translating it yields CASSAAGRDGPQHF.

The genes are TRBV10-3 and TRBJ1-2; TRBD1 aligns across 8 bases. From germline, CDR1 is ENHRY and CDR2 SYGVKD. This CDR3 is built from 14 residues. Unmatched junction bases numbered 4, after V lost 0 bases and J lost 7 bases. In nucleotides, the CDR3 is TGTGCCATCAGTGAGTCGACAGGGGACGGTGGCTACACCTTC. Its translation: CAISESTGDGGYTF.

This chain uses TRBV7-2 with TRBJ1-2; D is unclear. The germline V and J ends were trimmed by 5 bases and 4 bases, with 11 bases remaining between them. Germline V lookup: CDR1 SGHTA, CDR2 FQGNSA. This CDR3 contains 13 residues. CDR3 amino acids: CASSEPAGYGYTF. CDR3 sequence (DNA): TGTGCCAGCAGCGAACCGGCAGGCTATGGCTACACCTTC.

The gene calls are TRBV28 and TRBJ1-1; possible D gene TRBD1, 5 bases. Trimming cost V 6 bases and J 5 bases, with 13 bases left between them. Germline CDR1 MDHEN, CDR2 SYDVKM. This CDR3 has 13 amino acids. The CDR3 sequence: CASRRGLGTEAFF. CDR3 bases: TGTGCCAGCAGGCGGGGGTTGGGGACTGAAGCTTTCTTT. The complete variable domain, with remaining parts taken from reference TRBV28 and TRBJ1-1, reads DVKVTQSSRYLVKRTGEKVFLECVQDMDHENMFWYRQDPGLGLRLIYFSYDVKMKEKGDIPEGYSVSREKKERFSLILESASTNQTSMYLCASRRGLGTEAFFGQGTRLTVV.

This clone was seen only a few times. The chain couples TRBV2 to TRBJ1-5, with D unresolved. Germline CDR1 SNHLY, CDR2 FYNNEI. V was cut by 4 bases and J by 1 base, with 5 bases left in between. The CDR3 extends over 13 amino acids. As DNA, the CDR3 is TGTGCCAGCAGTGCTCAAAGCAATCAGCCCCAGCATTTT. Translating it yields CASSAQSNQPQHF.

The J gene is TRBJ2-3, the V gene TRBV19; 7 positions match TRBD1. The CDR3 sequence is 16 residues long. Germline CDR1 is LNHDA and CDR2 is SQIVND (reference sequence). The J segment lost 0 bases and the V segment lost 4 bases, leaving 7 bases of the junction unmatched. In DNA, the CDR3 is TGTGCCAGTAGTAAGGGGGCGACCACTAGCACAGATACGCAGTATTTT. It yields the protein CASSKGATTSTDTQYF.

The chain recombines TRBV7-9 with TRBJ1-1; possible D gene TRBD1, 5 bases. Trimming left V 3 bases short and J 6 bases short, with 17 bases between. CDR1 and CDR2 from the germline V gene are SEHNR and FQNEAQ (reference sequence). The CDR3 contains 15 residues. DNA for the CDR3: TGTGCCAGCAGCTTCGTCCCGGGGACGATCGCTGAAGCTTTCTTT. Translating it yields CASSFVPGTIAEAFF.

The chain is built from TRBV19 and TRBJ1-1; 7 bases align to TRBD1. There are 14 residues in the CDR3. Losses at the gene ends were 4 bases for V and 1 base for J; bases not matched to a gene: 3. Germline-derived CDR1 and CDR2 are LNHDA and SQIVND (reference sequence). CDR3 nucleotide sequence: TGTGCCAGTAGTAAAGGGGGCCCGAACACTGAAGCTTTCTTT. This translates into CASSKGGPNTEAFF.

This clone was seen only a few times. J is TRBJ1-5 and V is TRBV4-3; possibly TRBD1 for D (5 bases). Trimming took 1 base from V and 4 from J, leaving 8 bases between them. Per germline, CDR1 LGHNA and CDR2 YSLEER. The CDR3 length is 14 residues. The CDR3 sequence: CASSQVGGNQPQHF. The CDR3 nucleotides are TGCGCCAGCAGCCAAGTGGGGGGTAATCAGCCCCAGCATTTT.

This chain connects TRBV28 to TRBJ2-7; no reliable D call. This CDR3 comprises 12 residues. In germline, CDR1 is MDHEN, CDR2 SYDVKM. V gave up 6 bases and J gave up 4 bases, with 10 bases separating them. As DNA, the CDR3 is TGTGCCAGCAGCACAGCGAGATACGAGCAGTACTTC. It codes for CASSTARYEQYF.

The V call is TRBV5-1, the J call TRBJ1-1; 10 nucleotides align to TRBD1. The V segment lost 4 bases and the J segment 0 bases; nucleotides outside the gene matches: 3. The germline CDR1 and CDR2 sequences are SGHRS and YFSETQ. The CDR3 spans 15 residues. The DNA for the CDR3 is TGCGCCAGCAGCGACAGGGGGCGGTTGAACACTGAAGCTTTCTTT. It encodes CASSDRGRLNTEAFF.

The chain combines TRBV21-1 with TRBJ1-6. TRBV21-1 corresponds to a pseudogene. The CDR3 runs to 15 residues. The CDR3 here is CASSKGGTYNSPLHF. CDR3 nucleotide sequence: TGTGCCAGCAGCAAAGGGGGGACCTATAATTCACCCCTCCACTTT.

The chain is built from TRBV30 and TRBJ2-5; 8 bases are shared with TRBD1. Per the germline V gene, CDR1 is GTSNPN and CDR2 is SVGIG (reference sequence). Trimming removed 1 base from V and 1 base from J; junction bases left unmatched: 11. The CDR3 has 17 amino acids. The CDR3 protein is CAWSAIKGQGAQETQYF. The DNA of the CDR3 is TGTGCCTGGAGTGCGATAAAAGGACAGGGAGCCCAAGAGACCCAGTACTTC.

This rearrangement joins TRBV12-3 or TRBV12-4 to TRBJ2-5; the D is unclear. The CDR3 spans 12 residues. The germline V and J ends were trimmed by 4 bases and 1 base, with 4 bases remaining between them. CDR3 residues: CASSWTQETQYF. The CDR3 DNA sequence: TGTGCCAGCAGTTGGACCCAAGAGACCCAGTACTTC.

The chain has TRBV7-9 and TRBJ1-1; D is unclear. CDR1 is SEHNR, CDR2 FQNEAQ, per germline (reference sequence). The ends were cut back, 5 bases at V and 0 bases at J, with 7 bases in the middle. The length of the CDR3 is 13 residues. The DNA for the CDR3 is TGTGCCAGCAGCCATGGTTTGAACACTGAAGCTTTCTTT. This codes for CASSHGLNTEAFF.

J is TRBJ2-1 and V is TRBV7-9, with unresolved D. This CDR3 region has 18 residues. CDR1 is SEHNR, CDR2 FQNEAQ, per germline (reference sequence). V was pared by 3 bases and J by 5 bases, with 23 bases between. The CDR3, as DNA: TGTGCCAGCAGCTTGGATCGCCACTCGCGCCGAGGAAACAATGAGCAGTTCTTC. This gives the protein CASSLDRHSRRGNNEQFF. Based on the CDR3 plus reference TRBV7-9 and TRBJ2-1, the full variable domain is DTGVSQNPRHKITKRGQNVTFRCDPISEHNRLYWYRQTLGQGPEFLTYFQNEAQLEKSRLLSDRFSAERPKGSFSTLEIQRTEQGDSAMYLCASSLDRHSRRGNNEQFFGPGTRLTVL.